This TCR beta chain was recorded in a study of T cells in Graves' hyperthyroidism and ophthalmopathy. Points from the study as a whole: Most thyroid-expanded clonotypes above 0.001 were also found in blood.

Fresh 10 ml peripheral blood yielded PBMCs. This clonotype was recorded many times. Its specificity is not known. There were TCR beta CDR3 regions amplified from RNA transcripts. The TCR CDR3 was amplified in a first-round RT-PCR using the HTBI primer set. TCRdb re-called the multiplex PCR reads through MiXCR, storing one row per CDR3 protein. The sample yields around 300,000 distinct CDR3 sequences, less than 30% seen once. J lost 2 bases, V lost 0 bases, and 7 bases had no gene match. CDR3 length equals 18 residues. Germline-derived CDR1 and CDR2 are SGHAT and FQDESV (reference sequence). The chain combines TRBV11-1 with TRBJ2-2, with TRBD2 matching over 9 bases. The sample comprised blood. The TCR was taken from a man in his forties or fifties with Graves' hyperthyroidism that later progressed to Graves' ophthalmopathy. The CDR3 sequence is CASSLALGLAGNTGELFF. CDR3 sequence (DNA): TGTGCCAGCAGCTTAGCGCTCGGGCTAGCGGGAAACACCGGGGAGCTGTTTTTT.